The 3 T cell receptor beta chains listed next were all sequenced from one sample in a study of blood T cells in healthy people across ages. The use of a sample-barcoded 5' primer and a J-beta primer mix characterized a second PCR of about 7 to 12 cycles. TCRdb called the 5' RACE reads again in MiXCR, with one record for every CDR3 protein. The sample lists about 750,000 distinct CDR3 sequences; approximately 53% were seen once. Sequencing was done on a sample of blood. The receptor set was obtained from a man older than 75 in good health.

This clonotype was counted a single time. The rearrangement joins TRBV6-1 to TRBJ1-1; 8 nucleotides match TRBD1. The junction had 1 base not matched to a gene; V was cut back by 4 bases and J by 3 bases. From germline, CDR1 is MNHNS and CDR2 SASEGT. The CDR3 runs to 13 residues. In DNA form, the CDR3 reads TGTGCCAGCAGTGCGGACAGGGACACTGAAGCTTTCTTT. This sequence encodes CASSADRDTEAFF.

The J gene is TRBJ1-2, the V gene TRBV27; 7 bases fit TRBD1. V lost 3 bases to trimming and J lost 13 bases; unmatched junction nucleotides: 11. The CDR3 has 13 amino acids. The V gene's germline CDR1 is MNHEY and CDR2 SMNVEV (reference sequence). CDR3 amino acids: CASSFRGIGPGTF. The CDR3, as DNA: TGTGCCAGCAGTTTCAGGGGGATAGGGCCGGGCACCTTC.

This clonotype appeared once. The V gene is TRBV2, the J gene TRBJ1-3; 9 nucleotides line up with TRBD1. J lost 7 bases, V lost 7 bases, and 5 bases had no gene match. This CDR3 spans 13 amino acids. In germline, CDR1 is SNHLY, CDR2 FYNNEI. CDR3 residues: CASTGQGRNTIYF. The CDR3 DNA sequence: TGTGCCAGCACGGGACAGGGACGCAACACCATATATTTT. Filled out from reference TRBV2 and TRBJ1-3, the complete variable domain reads EPEVTQTPSHQVTQMGQEVILRCVPISNHLYFYWYRQILGQKVEFLVSFYNNEISEKSEIFDDQFSVERPDGSNFTLKIRSTKLEDSAMYFCASTGQGRNTIYFGEGSWLTVV.